This TCR beta chain was sequenced in a study of blood T cell repertoires in COVID-19. About the study: In each case, the material was cDNA or gDNA derived from T cells, B-cell-depleted T cells, or PBMCs.

V lost 4 bases and J 2 bases, leaving 9 bases between the germline ends. This CDR3 contains 14 residues. CDR1 and CDR2 from the germline V gene are SGHTA and FQGTGA. In the study's own analysis: By means of reference gene primer amplification, nucleated cell counts were estimated. Generated by immunoSEQ multiplex PCR, the TCRdb table keeps only in-frame clones and is missing some. V, J and clone size are those of that table, while D and trimming were read from the DNA. The table records about 50,000 clones, about 84% of them present only once. Sample: peripheral blood. The chain links TRBV7-3 to TRBJ1-5, with a possible D match to TRBD1 (5 bases). The TCR originated in a man in his sixties with acute or convalescent COVID-19. In nucleotides, the CDR3 is TGTGCCAGCAGCTCGGACACAGGCAATCAGCCCCAGCATTTT. Protein product: CASSSDTGNQPQHF.